The 16 T cell receptor beta chains below come from one sample, sequenced in a study of shared clonotypes between healthy human individuals. Profiling relied on immunoSEQ multiplex PCR, and the TCRdb table lists in-frame clones only, not all of them. In the table there are some 2,100,000 clones, around 93% of which are singletons. CD45RO-negative, CCR7-selected cells formed the naive CD8 fraction, which excluded terminally differentiated effector memory CD45RA+ cells. The sequenced material came from naive CD8+ T cells from PBMCs. The receptors come from a man between 18 and 35 years old in good health. Some clones in this sample may be carry-over from other donors' samples.

The chain has TRBV2 and TRBJ2-5; D unclear. This CDR3 is built from 14 residues. Trimming cost V 8 bases and J 2 bases, with 15 bases left between them. Germline CDR1 reads SNHLY; CDR2 reads FYNNEI. The CDR3 bases are TGTGCCAGCCGAGAGAGCGCACGACAAGAGACCCAGTACTTC. This translates into CASRESARQETQYF.

This chain connects TRBV28 to TRBJ2-5; TRBD1 aligns across 9 bases. The CDR3 consists of 15 residues. Germline V lookup: CDR1 MDHEN, CDR2 SYDVKM. The J segment lost 5 bases and the V segment lost 2 bases, leaving 6 bases of the junction unmatched. The CDR3 coding sequence is TGTGCCAGCAGTTTAGGGACAGGGTGGGGGGAGACCCAGTACTTC. Its protein product is CASSLGTGWGETQYF.

The table lists this clone with a few counts. The gene calls are TRBV28 and TRBJ1-2; D not resolved. The length of the CDR3 is 14 residues. Trimming shortened V by 3 bases and J by 4 bases, and 12 bases separated the two germline ends. Germline assignment: CDR1 MDHEN and CDR2 SYDVKM. CDR3 sequence reads: CASSFYSGFYGYTF. Here the CDR3 DNA reads TGTGCCAGCAGTTTCTATTCAGGCTTCTATGGCTACACCTTC.

The gene calls are TRBV15 and TRBJ1-4; D remains ambiguous. With 1 base removed from V and 0 bases from J, the gap between germline ends came to 15 bases. The CDR3 loop spans 18 amino acids. Germline V gene lookup returns CDR1 LNHNV and CDR2 YYDKDF (reference sequence). The CDR3 loop is CATSRGLDSSATNEKLFF. CDR3 bases: TGTGCCACCAGCAGAGGCTTGGACTCCTCTGCAACTAATGAAAAACTGTTTTTT.

The CDR3 sequence: CASRAAGVYEQYF. Written as DNA, the CDR3 is TGTGCCAGTAGGGCAGCGGGAGTTTACGAGCAGTACTTC. The rearrangement uses TRBV19 and TRBJ2-7; 8 nucleotides line up with TRBD2. This CDR3 contains 13 residues. Germline V CDR1 and CDR2: LNHDA, SQIVND (reference sequence). The J segment lost 4 bases and the V segment lost 6 bases, leaving 5 bases of the junction unmatched.

The rearrangement uses TRBV7-3 and TRBJ2-2; tentative D call: TRBD2 (5 bases). V gave up 0 bases and J gave up 3 bases, with 8 bases separating them. This CDR3 is built from 15 residues. Germline V gene sequence: CDR1 SGHTA, CDR2 FQGTGA. CDR3 DNA: TGTGCCAGCAGCTTAACCGGACTTTACACCGGGGAGCTGTTTTTT. It specifies CASSLTGLYTGELFF.

This chain links TRBV14 with TRBJ2-5; D is uncertain. This CDR3 region has 16 residues. V lost 4 bases and J lost 5, with 20 bases in between. Germline lookup yields CDR1 SGHDN and CDR2 FVKESK. CDR3 DNA sequence: TGTGCCAGCAGCCCGGCGGTGGTACTTGTACGGGAGACCCAGTACTTC. It yields the protein CASSPAVVLVRETQYF.

This clone has just a few counts. V is TRBV7-9 and J is TRBJ1-2; D may be TRBD1 (6 bases). Between the trimmed V and J ends, which lost 5 bases and 5 bases, there was a span of 15 bases. This CDR3 comprises 14 residues. Looked up from germline, CDR1 is SEHNR and CDR2 is FQNEAQ (reference sequence). In nucleotides, the CDR3 is TGTGCCAGCAGCCATTACACCAGGGGTTATGGCTACACCTTC. This encodes CASSHYTRGYGYTF.

The chain uses TRBV7-6 and TRBJ2-3; 9 bases map to TRBD2. The CDR3 runs 17 residues. Germline loops: CDR1 SGHVS, CDR2 FNYEAQ. The junction had 16 bases not matched to a gene; V was cut back by 5 bases and J by 7 bases. The CDR3, as DNA: TGTGCCAGCAGCGTAATGAGGGAGCGGGAGGTACCAAATACGCAGTATTTT. Translation: CASSVMREREVPNTQYF.

V usage is TRBV25-1 and J usage is TRBJ1-1, with D unclear. The CDR3 has 15 amino acids. V was pared by 2 bases and J by 4 bases, with 14 bases between. In germline, CDR1 is MGHDK, CDR2 SYGVNS. The CDR3 sequence: CASSEVRLLGTEAFF. Written as DNA, the CDR3 is TGTGCCAGCAGTGAAGTTAGGCTACTGGGCACTGAAGCTTTCTTT.

The chain has TRBV19 and TRBJ1-1; 7 bases map to TRBD1. The CDR3 is made up of 15 amino acids. Losses at the gene ends were 0 bases for V and 4 bases for J; bases not matched to a gene: 5. CDR1 is LNHDA and CDR2 is SQIVND in the germline V gene (reference sequence). The CDR3 sequence is CASSIDLEGATEAFF. The CDR3 bases are TGTGCCAGTAGTATAGATCTAGAGGGGGCCACTGAAGCTTTCTTT.

The V call is TRBV6-5, the J call TRBJ2-1; 8 bases match TRBD1. Germline values: CDR1 MNHEY, CDR2 SVGAGI. Germline trimming cut 5 bases from V and 7 bases from J; bases unmatched to any gene: 4. The CDR3 is 13 amino acids. The CDR3 is CASSQTGENEQFF. As DNA, the CDR3 is TGTGCCAGCAGTCAGACAGGGGAGAATGAGCAGTTCTTC.

J is TRBJ2-2 and V is TRBV19; 8 nucleotides agree with TRBD2. With V trimmed by 5 bases and J by 0 bases, 2 bases remained unmatched. Germline values: CDR1 LNHDA, CDR2 SQIVND (reference sequence). The CDR3 is 15 amino acids. The CDR3 is CASSPGLANTGELFF. CDR3 coding DNA: TGTGCCAGTAGTCCGGGACTAGCGAACACCGGGGAGCTGTTTTTT. The full variable domain, its missing parts supplied by reference TRBV19 and TRBJ2-2, is DGGITQSPKYLFRKEGQNVTLSCEQNLNHDAMYWYRQDPGQGLRLIYYSQIVNDFQKGDIAEGYSVSREKKESFPLTVTSAQKNPTAFYLCASSPGLANTGELFFGEGSRLTVL.

The V call is TRBV4-2, the J call TRBJ2-7, with D possibly called TRBD1 or TRBD2 (6 bases each). The CDR3 is 16 residues long. The V gene lost 5 bases and the J gene lost 2 bases, with 19 bases spanning the gap. The V gene's germline CDR1 is LGHNA and CDR2 YNFKEQ. This chain's CDR3 is CASSNSGGLLPYEQYF. The CDR3 DNA sequence: TGTGCCAGCAGCAACTCTGGGGGGCTGCTTCCCTACGAGCAGTACTTC.

The V and J genes are TRBV27 and TRBJ2-3, with D possibly TRBD1 on 5 matching bases. Trimming stripped 6 bases from V and 2 bases from J, with 12 bases between. This CDR3 has 14 amino acids. The germline V gene has CDR1 MNHEY and CDR2 SMNVEV (reference sequence). The CDR3 nucleotides are TGTGCCAGCAGCCCTCAGGGTAACACAGATACGCAGTATTTT. Its translation is CASSPQGNTDTQYF.

The sample holds one count of this clone. This chain connects TRBV15 to TRBJ1-5; no definite D call. Between the trimmed V and J ends, which lost 8 bases and 1 base, there was a span of 6 bases. Germline CDR1 reads LNHNV; CDR2 reads YYDKDF (reference sequence). The length of the CDR3 is 12 residues. CDR3 DNA: TGTGCCACCGGGGAGAGCAATCAGCCCCAGCATTTT. Translation gives CATGESNQPQHF.